This T cell receptor beta chain was sequenced during a study of cytomegalovirus exposure and HLA in healthy donors. 13 Jbeta primers and 60 Vbeta primers were used for the PCR. Profiling relied on immunoSEQ multiplex PCR, and the TCRdb table lists in-frame clones only, not all of them. The sample includes more than 100,000 clones, just under 80% of them seen just once. Study findings and constraints: Later analysis identified 16,951 TCR beta sequences associated with HLA alleles, using a false discovery rate threshold of 0.05.

With regard to this clone: Its cognate antigen is unknown.

Trimming took 8 bases from V and 6 from J; bases not matched to a gene: 10. Germline loops: CDR1 SGHTA, CDR2 FQGNSA. The CDR3 totals 14 residues. The V call is TRBV7-2, the J call TRBJ2-7, with TRBD1 identical over 10 bases. The specimen sequenced was PBMCs. The clonotype comes from a woman aged 18-29 years in good health and CMV-seronegative. CDR3 nucleotide sequence: TGTGCCAGCCGCCTGGGACAGGGGAGGGTCGAGCAGTACTTC. This translates into CASRLGQGRVEQYF. The whole variable domain, filled in from reference TRBV7-2 and TRBJ2-7, reads GAGVSQSPSNKVTEKGKDVELRCDPISGHTALYWYRQSLGQGLEFLIYFQGNSAPDKSGLPSDRFSAERTGGSVSTLTIQRTQQEDSAVYLCASRLGQGRVEQYFGPGTRLTVT.